This TCR beta chain was sequenced during a study of identical twins. TCRdb itself ran the 5' RACE reads through MiXCR, one entry per CDR3 protein. The sample lists around 480,000 distinct CDR3 sequences, approximately 14% occurring once. This clonotype was found a few times. This CDR3 is 15 amino acids long. Germline values: CDR1 SGHNT, CDR2 YENEEA. Trimming at V came to 8 bases and at J to 1 base, leaving 9 bases not matched to a gene. These same records also appear under a second study, on yellow fever vaccine responses in identical twins.

Material: CD4+ T cells sorted from blood. V and J are TRBV11-3 and TRBJ2-3; 7 bases are a match to TRBD1. The origin of this receptor is a woman under 30 in good health. CDR3 in amino acids: CASAQGLLGTDTQYF. CDR3 DNA: TGTGCCAGCGCACAGGGGTTGCTTGGCACAGATACGCAGTATTTT.